This is a list of T cell receptor beta chains from one sample in a study of PD-L1 blockade in urothelial cancer. TCRdb keeps only in-frame clones here, not all; method: immunoSEQ multiplex PCR. The sample carries fewer than 130,000 clones, about 85% recorded once. The starting material was PBMCs, obtained around atezolizumab (anti-PD-L1) treatment. The receptors originated from a man aged 45-65 years with urothelial cancer. Both conserved end residues are part of each CDR3. Fields, in order: clone size, V gene, J gene, D gene, CDR3 DNA, CDR3 protein. A D gene is named only where the DNA matches it firmly. Not all rows give a size; the values are once, few, many and, for expanded clones, a class.

>.|TRBV7-9|TRBJ1-4|.
TGTGCCAGCAGCTGGGACTCCGGAGGGGAAAAACTGTTTTTT
CASSWDSGGEKLFF
>.|TRBV6-5|TRBJ1-2|.
TGTGCCAGCCGAGGGCGCCGTTCTGGAGGCTACACCTTC
CASRGRRSGGYTF
>.|TRBV9|TRBJ1-1|.
TGTGCCAGCAGCGTAGGCTCCGGGAATCAGGTAGCTTTCTTT
CASSVGSGNQVAFF
>few|TRBV7-8|TRBJ2-7|.
TGTGCCAGCAGCTTAGCCCGACAGGTCTCCTACGAGCAGTACTTC
CASSLARQVSYEQYF
>.|TRBV6-1|TRBJ2-7|TRBD1
TGTGCCAGCAGGGCTTTGGGACAGGGGGCGTACGAGCAGTACTTC
CASRALGQGAYEQYF
>.|TRBV28|TRBJ2-2|.
TGTGCCAACACAGAACGCAGGGGGAGGACCGGGGAGCTGTTTTTT
CANTERRGRTGELFF
>.|TRBV11-2|TRBJ2-7|TRBD2
TGTGCCAGCAGCCCTCGGGGTAGCGGGGCCGAGCAGTACTTC
CASSPRGSGAEQYF
>.|TRBV11-2|TRBJ2-1|TRBD2
TGTGCCAGCAGCTTAGACCCTAGCGGGAGTTTCGATGAGCAGTTCTTC
CASSLDPSGSFDEQFF
>.|TRBV10-2|TRBJ2-2|TRBD2
TGCGCCAGCACCGGGACTAGCGGGAACACCGGGGAGCTGTTTTTT
CASTGTSGNTGELFF
>.|TRBV9|TRBJ1-2|.
TGTGCCAGCAGCCCCCGGGAGAGACCCTTTAACTATGGCTACACCTTC
CASSPRERPFNYGYTF
>.|TRBV2|TRBJ1-6|TRBD1
TGTGCCAGCAGCCCGGGACAGGGTCGATCACCCCTCCACTTT
CASSPGQGRSPLHF
>.|TRBV18|TRBJ2-1|TRBD1
TGTGCCAGCTCACCACCTCAGGGGGAACACAATGAGCAGTTCTTC
CASSPPQGEHNEQFF
>once|TRBV14|TRBJ2-3|TRBD2
TGTGCCAGCAGCCAACCGGGACTAGCGGATACAGATACGCAGTATTTT
CASSQPGLADTDTQYF
>once|TRBV5-4|TRBJ2-2|TRBD2
TGTGCCAGCAGCTTGCGGAGCGGGAAGAACACCGGGGAGCTGTTTTTT
CASSLRSGKNTGELFF
>.|TRBV27|TRBJ1-1|.
TGTGCCAGCAGTGGCAGGAAAGCTTTCTTT
CASSGRKAFF
>.|TRBV7-9|TRBJ1-4|TRBD1
TGTGCCAGCAGCCCGGGACAGGGCGAGCAAAAACTGTTTTTT
CASSPGQGEQKLFF
>.|TRBV27|TRBJ2-1|.
TGTGCCAGCAGTTTCGCGGGCGTGCCCATTGAGCAGTTCTTC
CASSFAGVPIEQFF
>.|TRBV6-5|TRBJ2-4|TRBD1
TGTGCCAGCAGGACAGGGGTTTTTGGAAACATTCAGTACTTC
CASRTGVFGNIQYF
>.|TRBV9|TRBJ2-3|TRBD2
TGTGCCAGCAGCGCTGACCGTAGCGGGAGTTGGACAGATACGCAGTATTTT
CASSADRSGSWTDTQYF
>.|TRBV4-1|TRBJ2-1|TRBD2
TGCGCCAGCAGCCAAGTGGGACTAGCGGGAGTAGGCAATGAGCAGTTCTTC
CASSQVGLAGVGNEQFF
>.|TRBV5-6|TRBJ2-3|.
TGTGCCAGCAGCCCCCCTAGTGCCGCAGATACGCAGTATTTT
CASSPPSAADTQYF
>.|TRBV5-4|TRBJ2-3|TRBD1
TGTGCCAGCAGCTCCGGGACAGGTCCACTTGATACGCAGTATTTT
CASSSGTGPLDTQYF
>.|TRBV10-1|TRBJ2-1|TRBD1
TGCGCCAGCAGCACCGGACAGGTCCGAAACAATGAGCAGTTCTTC
CASSTGQVRNNEQFF
>.|TRBV28|TRBJ2-7|.
TGTGCCAGCAGTTTAGGCGGGACCGTCACCGCGCAGTACTTC
CASSLGGTVTAQYF
>.|TRBV6-1|TRBJ2-7|.
TGTGCCATCCTAAGTGGGGCGCGGGATTTCTACGAGCAGTACTTC
CAILSGARDFYEQYF
>.|TRBV6-1|TRBJ2-7|.
TGTGCCAGCTCCCAGGGGCAGGTCTACGAGCAGTACTTC
CASSQGQVYEQYF
>.|TRBV5-4|TRBJ2-2|.
TGTGCCAGCAGCTTGGCGTCGAACACCGGGGAGCTGTTTTTT
CASSLASNTGELFF
>.|TRBV18|TRBJ1-1|TRBD1
TGTGCCAGCTCAGCGACAGGGGGCAGAACTGAAGCTTTCTTT
CASSATGGRTEAFF
>.|TRBV28|TRBJ1-6|.
TGTGCCAGCAGTTTATCCAGGGCAAATTCACCCCTCCACTTT
CASSLSRANSPLHF
>.|TRBV7-9|TRBJ1-4|.
TGTGCCAGCAGCGTACCATTATGGACTGTTTTT
CASSVPLWTVF
>.|TRBV2|TRBJ2-7|.
TGTGCCAGCAGCAAACTGACTTACGAGCAGTACTTC
CASSKLTYEQYF
>.|TRBV6-5|TRBJ1-3|.
TGTGCCAGCAGTTACTCGAACAGGTTCTCTGGAAACACCATATATTTT
CASSYSNRFSGNTIYF
>.|TRBV7-8|TRBJ2-7|TRBD2
TGTGCCAGCAGCTTAGTCGGGGGAGGGACCTACGAGCAGTACTTC
CASSLVGGGTYEQYF
>.|TRBV27|TRBJ2-7|TRBD1
TGTGCCAGCAGTTTATCACGCGAGGGGGCTGCCTACGAGCAGTACTTC
CASSLSREGAAYEQYF
>.|TRBV14|TRBJ2-2|TRBD1
TGTGCCAGCAGTCGACAGGGGACCGGGGAGCTGTTTTTT
CASSRQGTGELFF
>.|TRBV11-2|TRBJ2-1|.
TGTGCCAGCAGCTTATTACCAGCGGGTTTGGTGAATGAGCAGTTCTTC
CASSLLPAGLVNEQFF
>.|TRBV27|TRBJ2-1|TRBD2
TGTGCCAGCAGTTCTAGCGGGAGGCGTAGGAATGAGCAGTTCTTC
CASSSSGRRRNEQFF
>.|TRBV5-1|TRBJ1-3|.
TGCGCCAGCAGCGGACAGTCCCAAGGCTCTGGAAACACCATATATTTT
CASSGQSQGSGNTIYF
>few|TRBV7-8|TRBJ1-6|.
TGTGCCAGCAGCCCAAGCGGACAGTTTTCACCCCTCCACTTT
CASSPSGQFSPLHF
>.|TRBV5-6|TRBJ2-7|TRBD1
TGTGCCAGCAGTTTCAGGGGGACAGGGTCCTACGAGCAGTACTTC
CASSFRGTGSYEQYF
>.|TRBV5-4|TRBJ2-7|.
TGTGCCAGCAGCTTACAGGAGAAAACCTACGAGCAGTACTTC
CASSLQEKTYEQYF